Shown below are 2 T cell receptor beta chains from a single sample sequenced in a study of neurological immune-mediated disorders. TCRdb redid the calling of the 5' RACE reads with MiXCR, one entry per CDR3 protein. The data contain roughly 100,000 distinct CDR3 sequences, 9.5% to 14% of them singletons. As for time point: longitudinal time-point 3. Sequences were obtained from PBMCs. These receptors all stem from a female donor with HTLV-1-associated myelopathy (HAM/TSP).

This clonotype was seen many times. The rearrangement uses TRBV10-3 and TRBJ2-3; 8 nucleotides align to TRBD1. V lost 6 bases and J lost 1; bases outside the gene matches: 6. The CDR3 is 15 amino acids. Germline values: CDR1 ENHRY, CDR2 SYGVKD. The DNA for the CDR3 is TGTGCCATCAGGGATCAGGGGGCGGGCACAGATACGCAGTATTTT. Its protein product is CAIRDQGAGTDTQYF.

This clonotype appeared many times. The rearrangement links TRBV2 to TRBJ2-7; TRBD1 aligns across 9 bases. V shed 6 bases and J 1 base; nucleotides not matched to a gene: 7. The CDR3 is 15 amino acids. CDR1 and CDR2 from the germline V gene are SNHLY and FYNNEI. CDR3 in DNA: TGTGCCAGCAGATATAGGACAGGGGCGTCCTACGAGCAGTACTTC. Its translation is CASRYRTGASYEQYF.